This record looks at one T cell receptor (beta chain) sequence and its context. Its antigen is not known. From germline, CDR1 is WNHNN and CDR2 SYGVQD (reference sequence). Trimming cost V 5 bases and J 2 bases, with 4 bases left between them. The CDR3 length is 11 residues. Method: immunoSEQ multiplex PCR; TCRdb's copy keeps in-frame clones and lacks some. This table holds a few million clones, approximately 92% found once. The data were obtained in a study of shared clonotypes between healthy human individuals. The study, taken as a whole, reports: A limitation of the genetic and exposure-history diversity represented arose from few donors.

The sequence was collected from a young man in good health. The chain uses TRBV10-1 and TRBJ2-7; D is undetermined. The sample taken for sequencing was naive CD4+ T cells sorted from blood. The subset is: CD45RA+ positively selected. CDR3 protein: CASSPPYEQYF. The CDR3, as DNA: TGCGCCAGCAGTCCTCCCTACGAGCAGTACTTC.